This T cell receptor beta chain was recovered during a study of blood T cell repertoires in COVID-19. Study at large: There were acute and convalescent COVID-19 samples, and they came from the United States, Italy and Spain. T cells, B-cell-depleted T cells, or PBMCs supplied cDNA or gDNA.

Germline CDR1 SGHTA, CDR2 FQGNSA. Trimming stripped 1 base from V and 8 bases from J, with 6 bases between. The length of the CDR3 is 12 residues. In the authors' workflow: Quantification of nucleated cells was approximated via reference gene primer amplification. Data came from immunoSEQ multiplex PCR; TCRdb stores just in-frame clones and leaves some out. The DNA gave D and trimming, while V, J and clone size come from that table. The data hold about 100,000 clones, with more than 75% observed a single time. This sequence joins TRBV7-2 and TRBJ2-1; D remains ambiguous. The sequence was collected from a young man in a cohort sampled during active COVID-19. Sequences were obtained from peripheral blood. The CDR3 sequence: CASSLVGYEQFF. The CDR3 nucleotides are TGTGCCAGCAGCTTAGTGGGCTATGAGCAGTTCTTC.